The next 10 T cell receptor beta chains were all read from a single sample in a study of cytotoxic CD8 clonotypes in ibrutinib-treated CLL. Sequencing used immunoSEQ multiplex PCR; TCRdb keeps in-frame clones, though not all of them. The sample has roughly 220,000 clones; 65% to 80% are singletons. The specimen comprised PBMCs, sampled after 12 months of ibrutinib treatment. The receptors shown here come from a human donor with chronic lymphocytic leukemia.

V is TRBV10-1 and J is TRBJ1-3; TRBD1 matches 9 bases. The CDR3 runs 15 residues. V lost 8 bases and J lost 2; bases outside the gene matches: 7. Germline-derived CDR1 and CDR2 are WNHNN and SYGVQD (reference sequence). The CDR3 DNA reads as TGCGCCAGCGAGGAAGGGACAGGGCCTGGAAACACCATATATTTT. Its protein is CASEEGTGPGNTIYF.

J is TRBJ1-2 and V is TRBV9, with D possibly TRBD1 on 5 matching bases. The CDR3 spans 13 residues. The V gene lost 3 bases and the J gene lost 5 bases, with 11 bases spanning the gap. From germline, CDR1 is SGDLS and CDR2 YYNGEE. The CDR3: CASSAQGRYGYTF. CDR3 coding DNA: TGTGCCAGCAGCGCGCAGGGTCGGTATGGCTACACCTTC.

The chain joins TRBV10-3 to TRBJ2-1; no clear D gene. V dropped 4 bases and J dropped 0 bases, with 10 bases sitting between them. CDR1 ENHRY and CDR2 SYGVKD come from the germline V gene. This CDR3 has 15 amino acids. CDR3 loop: CAISGSQASYNEQFF. CDR3 coding DNA: TGTGCCATCAGTGGTTCGCAGGCCTCCTACAATGAGCAGTTCTTC.

V gene TRBV5-1 combines with J gene TRBJ2-3; no firm D call. The CDR3 loop spans 14 amino acids. Germline V CDR1 and CDR2: SGHRS, YFSETQ. The V end lost 0 bases, the J end lost 5 bases, and 10 bases lay between the germline ends. The CDR3 sequence: CASSLGGVGDTQYF. The CDR3 DNA follows: TGCGCCAGCAGCTTGGGTGGGGTCGGAGATACGCAGTATTTT.

This chain connects TRBV21-1 to TRBJ2-7; TRBD2, the table's D call, lacks a check against the DNA. TRBV21-1 has pseudogene status. The length of the CDR3 is 14 residues. CDR3 in DNA: TGTGCCAGCCCAAATGTCGGGGACTCCTACGAGCAGTACTTC. Translating gives CASPNVGDSYEQYF.

The chain carries TRBV19 and TRBJ2-7, with D tentatively TRBD2 (5 bases). Trimming pared 0 bases from V and 4 bases from J, leaving 7 bases between. Looked up from germline, CDR1 is LNHDA and CDR2 is SQIVND (reference sequence). The CDR3 is 13 amino acids. This CDR3 reads CASSIDGEYEQYF. CDR3 coding DNA: TGTGCCAGTAGTATAGACGGGGAATACGAGCAGTACTTC. Variable domain in full (rest from reference TRBV19 and TRBJ2-7): DGGITQSPKYLFRKEGQNVTLSCEQNLNHDAMYWYRQDPGQGLRLIYYSQIVNDFQKGDIAEGYSVSREKKESFPLTVTSAQKNPTAFYLCASSIDGEYEQYFGPGTRLTVT.

The chain has TRBV7-3 and TRBJ2-5; no clear D. Germline V gene sequence: CDR1 SGHTA, CDR2 FQGTGA. Trimming removed 5 bases at V and 5 bases at J, with 15 bases between. This CDR3 has 14 amino acids. In DNA, the CDR3 is TGTGCCAGCAGCCCCAATGGATCCGGGGAGACCCAGTACTTC. This gives the protein CASSPNGSGETQYF.

This clone was observed a few times. This chain links TRBV9 with TRBJ2-1, with D uncertain. Germline loops: CDR1 SGDLS, CDR2 YYNGEE. V lost 4 bases and J 8 bases, leaving 7 bases between the germline ends. The CDR3 consists of 11 residues. The CDR3 is CASSTHDEQFF. Written as DNA, the CDR3 is TGTGCCAGCAGCACCCACGATGAGCAGTTCTTC.

The chain couples TRBV11-3 to TRBJ2-3, with 10 positions matching TRBD1. The CDR3 has 19 amino acids. The V and J ends lost 6 bases and 3 bases, in that order; junction bases with no gene match: 18. Germline V gene lookup returns CDR1 SGHNT and CDR2 YENEEA. Written as DNA, the CDR3 is TGTGCCAGCAGACAATATAAAAGGAACCGGGACAGGGGAACAGATACGCAGTATTTT. This codes for CASRQYKRNRDRGTDTQYF.

The chain has TRBV6-5 and TRBJ1-1; D is ambiguous. Per germline, CDR1 MNHEY and CDR2 SVGAGI. Trimming left V 0 bases short and J 0 bases short, with 11 bases between. CDR3 length: 16 amino acids. The CDR3 nucleotides are TGTGCCAGCAGTTACTCAGGGTCGATTATGAACACTGAAGCTTTCTTT. This encodes CASSYSGSIMNTEAFF.